This T cell receptor (beta chain) was identified in a study of blood T cell repertoires in COVID-19. Study details: The United States, Italy and Spain supplied acute and convalescent COVID-19 samples.

Per the authors' pipeline: The assay estimated nucleated cells by amplifying reference gene primers. The protocol was immunoSEQ multiplex PCR, while the TCRdb copy is restricted to in-frame clones and leaves out a portion. V and J calls and clone size are copied from that table; D and trimming were computed from the DNA. The sample contains about 380,000 clones, approximately 89% of which appear only once. The CDR3 is made up of 13 amino acids. V gave up 4 bases and J gave up 12 bases, with 16 bases separating them. The germline gives CDR1 SGHNT, CDR2 YYREEE (reference sequence). All enrollees were roughly 18 to 100 years old and from approximately 24 US areas. The study counted Cohort 3 donors as recovered given two negative PCRs, clearance, or symptom resolution.

The receptor was derived from a young man who had recovered from COVID-19. The sequenced material came from PBMCs or T cells enriched from blood (not recorded which). The chain recombines TRBV5-4 with TRBJ2-2; the D gene is possibly TRBD2 (6 bases). The CDR3 protein is CASSGGKPVKLFF. The CDR3 DNA follows: TGTGCCAGCAGCGGCGGGAAGCCAGTCAAGCTGTTTTTT. The full variable domain, rest sourced from reference TRBV5-4 and TRBJ2-2, is ETGVTQSPTHLIKTRGQQVTLRCSSQSGHNTVSWYQQALGQGPQFIFQYYREEENGRGNFPPRFSGLQFPNYSSELNVNALELDDSALYLCASSGGKPVKLFFGEGSRLTVL.